Below, 18 T cell receptor beta chains from the same sample are listed, as sequenced in a study of shared clonotypes between healthy human individuals. Sequencing used immunoSEQ multiplex PCR; TCRdb keeps in-frame clones, though not all of them. The sample shows some 320,000 clones, around 87% of them seen only once. The sequencing input was memory CD8+ T cells sorted from blood. Subset noted: CD45RO+ cells pooled with CCR7-negative TemRA cells. Receptors were obtained from a man aged 18 to 29 in good health.

V is TRBV6-5 and J is TRBJ2-1, with no clear D. Germline CDR1 and CDR2: MNHEY and SVGAGI. CDR3 length: 14 amino acids. Trimming left V 0 bases short and J 8 bases short, with 11 bases between. CDR3 nucleotides: TGTGCCAGCAGTTACTCACCTAGTCCCCATGAGCAGTTCTTC. Its protein product is CASSYSPSPHEQFF.

This clone is a singleton in its sample. CDR3 bases: TGTGCCAGAGGGACTAGCGGGATAGGTCCGGTGGACACCGGGGAGCTGTTTTTT. It translates to CARGTSGIGPVDTGELFF. The J gene is TRBJ2-2, the V gene TRBV7-9; 13 nucleotides line up with TRBD2. Germline V gene data show CDR1 as SEHNR and CDR2 as FQNEAQ (reference sequence). The CDR3 loop spans 18 amino acids. The V segment lost 9 bases and the J segment 3 bases; nucleotides outside the gene matches: 13. Full variable domain (remainder filled in from reference TRBV7-9 and TRBJ2-2): DTGVSQNPRHKITKRGQNVTFRCDPISEHNRLYWYRQTLGQGPEFLTYFQNEAQLEKSRLLSDRFSAERPKGSFSTLEIQRTEQGDSAMYLCARGTSGIGPVDTGELFFGEGSRLTVL.

The chain carries TRBV11-2 and TRBJ2-1; tentatively, D is TRBD2 (6 bases). The length of the CDR3 is 16 residues. The V gene's germline CDR1 is SGHAT and CDR2 FQNNGV. Trimming left V 10 bases short and J 4 bases short, with 23 bases between. CDR3 protein: CANQKIWDWPYNEQFF. The CDR3 bases are TGTGCCAACCAAAAGATATGGGACTGGCCATACAATGAGCAGTTCTTC.

This clone occurred many times. The chain carries TRBV27 and TRBJ1-2; D is ambiguous. CDR1 is MNHEY and CDR2 is SMNVEV in the germline V gene (reference sequence). Trimming shortened V by 5 bases and J by 4 bases, and 14 bases separated the two germline ends. This CDR3 comprises 14 residues. CDR3 sequence (DNA): TGTGCCAGCAGTCCCAGTGGATCTGCCTATGGCTACACCTTC. Amino acid sequence: CASSPSGSAYGYTF.

This clone was seen repeatedly, ten times or more. The V gene is TRBV29-1, the J gene TRBJ2-1, with 7 bases that match TRBD1. The CDR3 runs 15 residues. After removal of 5 bases from V and 3 bases from J, the junction contained 10 bases not matched to a gene. Germline values: CDR1 SQVTM, CDR2 ANQGSEA. The CDR3 DNA reads as TGCAGCGTTCCACAATCCGGGACAGACTACAATGAGCAGTTCTTC. Translating it yields CSVPQSGTDYNEQFF.

The V and J genes are TRBV10-1 and TRBJ2-7; 10 positions agree with TRBD1. Germline V gene lookup returns CDR1 WNHNN and CDR2 SYGVQD (reference sequence). This CDR3 region has 17 residues. Unmatched junction bases numbered 9, after V lost 2 bases and J lost 2 bases. The CDR3 DNA reads as TGCGCCAGCAGTGAGGCCACAGTGGGACAGGGGCCCTACGAGCAGTACTTC. Protein product: CASSEATVGQGPYEQYF.

About this clone itself: Other DNA sequences in this sample translate to the same CDR3. The CDR3 DNA reads as TGTGCCAGCAGCGTAGGCACAGGCTCCACTGAAGCTTTCTTT. Amino acid sequence: CASSVGTGSTEAFF. The chain has TRBV9 and TRBJ1-1, with a tentative D call TRBD1 (5 bases). Trimming cost V 0 bases and J 4 bases, with 10 bases left between them. The CDR3 extends over 14 amino acids. The germline V gene encodes CDR1 SGDLS and CDR2 YYNGEE.

The V call is TRBV6-5, the J call TRBJ2-2; 7 bases fit TRBD1. V shed 5 bases and J 6 bases; nucleotides not matched to a gene: 0. The germline V gene has CDR1 MNHEY and CDR2 SVGAGI. The CDR3 has 12 amino acids. CDR3 amino acids: CASSTGAGELFF. Here the CDR3 DNA reads TGTGCCAGCAGTACAGGGGCCGGGGAGCTGTTTTTT.

The gene calls are TRBV5-1 and TRBJ2-7; D is uncertain. The CDR3 totals 14 residues. CDR1 and CDR2 (germline): SGHRS, YFSETQ. The V end lost 0 bases, the J end lost 0 bases, and 7 bases lay between the germline ends. As DNA, the CDR3 is TGCGCCAGCAGCTTGGAGGTTTTCTCCTACGAGCAGTACTTC. Its protein product is CASSLEVFSYEQYF.

V gene TRBV5-7 combines with J gene TRBJ2-1; 12 nucleotides align to TRBD2. TRBV5-7 is noted as an ORF with a role that remains uncertain. V lost 3 bases, J lost 4 bases, and 5 bases stayed unmatched. The CDR3 spans 16 residues. The CDR3 loop is CASSCLAGGPYNEQFF. Written as DNA, the CDR3 is TGTGCCAGCAGCTGCCTAGCGGGAGGGCCATACAATGAGCAGTTCTTC.

The chain uses TRBV5-6 and TRBJ2-5; D possibly uses TRBD1 or TRBD2 (5 bases each). The CDR3 is made up of 15 amino acids. V was shortened by 4 bases and J by 0 bases, with 13 bases between the two germline ends. Germline assignment: CDR1 SGHDT and CDR2 YYEEEE. The CDR3 DNA is TGTGCCAGCAGCCCGGGACGGCTGTACCAAGAGACCCAGTACTTC. This sequence encodes CASSPGRLYQETQYF.

The chain combines TRBV2 with TRBJ1-5; D gene unclear. Trimming removed 6 bases from V and 0 bases from J, with 12 bases in between. Germline CDR1 reads SNHLY; CDR2 reads FYNNEI. The CDR3 has 15 residues. The CDR3 sequence: CASSPDGYSNQPQHF. CDR3 sequence (DNA): TGTGCCAGCAGCCCCGACGGGTATAGCAATCAGCCCCAGCATTTT.

The rearrangement joins TRBV4-1 to TRBJ2-7; D is undetermined. V was clipped by 0 bases and J by 3 bases, with 9 bases between them. The CDR3 contains 14 residues. The germline gives CDR1 MGHRA, CDR2 YSYEKL. In nucleotides, the CDR3 is TGCGCCAGCAGCCAAGAAAGCCCCCTCTACGAGCAGTACTTC. This translates into CASSQESPLYEQYF.

The chain combines TRBV7-9 with TRBJ2-1; 10 bases align to TRBD2. V trimming: 1 base; J trimming: 6 bases; junction bases outside the gene matches: 6. Per the germline V gene, CDR1 is SEHNR and CDR2 is FQNEAQ (reference sequence). The CDR3 loop spans 16 amino acids. DNA for the CDR3: TGTGCCAGCAGCTTAGTGTTAGCGGGAGGACTCAATGAGCAGTTCTTC. It yields the protein CASSLVLAGGLNEQFF.

The chain's CDR3 is CASSLEGPPGLASYEQYF. Here the CDR3 DNA reads TGCGCCAGCAGCTTGGAGGGGCCACCGGGACTAGCTTCCTACGAGCAGTACTTC. V is TRBV5-1 and J is TRBJ2-7; 9 nucleotides line up with TRBD2. The CDR3 length is 18 residues. J lost 1 base, V lost 0 bases, and 11 bases had no gene match. Germline V CDR1 and CDR2: SGHRS, YFSETQ.

This clone appeared a single time. For the CDR3, the DNA is TGTGCCATCAGTGAGGACCCTAACTATGGCTACACCTTC. As protein: CAISEDPNYGYTF. V is TRBV10-3 and J is TRBJ1-2; D is unclear. The CDR3 length is 13 residues. V was cut by 2 bases and J by 0 bases, with 4 bases left in between. Germline loops: CDR1 ENHRY, CDR2 SYGVKD.

The CDR3 DNA reads TGTGCCAGCAGCCCGACAGGGGGCTACGAGCAGTACTTC. This encodes CASSPTGGYEQYF. V and J are TRBV7-3 and TRBJ2-7; TRBD1 agrees at 9 bases. Germline loops: CDR1 SGHTA, CDR2 FQGTGA. V shed 5 bases and J 3 bases; nucleotides not matched to a gene: 2. The CDR3 consists of 13 residues.

The sample holds one count of this clone. This chain joins TRBV13 and TRBJ2-7; tentatively, D is TRBD1 (6 bases). The CDR3 is made up of 15 amino acids. V lost 5 bases and J lost 1, with 15 bases in between. Germline V gene lookup returns CDR1 PRHDT and CDR2 FYEKMQ (reference sequence). In DNA form, the CDR3 reads TGTGCCAGCAGCACGATCCGGGACAATTCCTACGAGCAGTACTTC. Its translation: CASSTIRDNSYEQYF.